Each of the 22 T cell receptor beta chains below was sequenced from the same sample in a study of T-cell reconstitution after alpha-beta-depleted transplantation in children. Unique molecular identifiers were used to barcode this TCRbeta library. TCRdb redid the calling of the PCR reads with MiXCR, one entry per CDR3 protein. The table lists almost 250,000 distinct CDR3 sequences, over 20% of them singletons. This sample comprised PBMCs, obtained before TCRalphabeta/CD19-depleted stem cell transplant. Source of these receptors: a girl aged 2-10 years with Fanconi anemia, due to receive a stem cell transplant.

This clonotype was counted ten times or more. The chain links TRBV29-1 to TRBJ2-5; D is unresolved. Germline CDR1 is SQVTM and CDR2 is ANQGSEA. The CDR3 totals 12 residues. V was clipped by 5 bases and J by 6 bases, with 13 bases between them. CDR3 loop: CSVFFEPQTQYF. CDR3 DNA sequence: TGCAGCGTTTTTTTCGAGCCTCAGACCCAGTACTTC.

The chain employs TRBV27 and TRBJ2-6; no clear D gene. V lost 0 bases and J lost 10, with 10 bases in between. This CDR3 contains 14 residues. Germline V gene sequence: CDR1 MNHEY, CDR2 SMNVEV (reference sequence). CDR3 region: CASSLSSVLNVLTF. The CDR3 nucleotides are TGTGCCAGCAGTTTATCGTCCGTTTTGAACGTCCTGACTTTC.

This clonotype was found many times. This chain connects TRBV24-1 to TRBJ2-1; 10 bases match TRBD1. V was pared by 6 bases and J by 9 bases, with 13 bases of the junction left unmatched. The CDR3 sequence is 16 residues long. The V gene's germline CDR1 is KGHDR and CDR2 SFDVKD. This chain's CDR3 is CATSLNRQGARVEQFF. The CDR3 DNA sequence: TGTGCCACCAGTCTGAATCGACAGGGGGCGCGGGTTGAGCAGTTCTTC.

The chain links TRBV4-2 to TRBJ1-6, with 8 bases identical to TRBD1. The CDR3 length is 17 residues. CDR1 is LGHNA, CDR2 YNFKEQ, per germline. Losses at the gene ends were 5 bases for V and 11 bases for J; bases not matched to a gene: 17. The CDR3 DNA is TGTGCCAGCAGCGAGCACGGGCGGCAGGGGGCTTTTCCACCCCTCCACTTT. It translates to CASSEHGRQGAFPPLHF.

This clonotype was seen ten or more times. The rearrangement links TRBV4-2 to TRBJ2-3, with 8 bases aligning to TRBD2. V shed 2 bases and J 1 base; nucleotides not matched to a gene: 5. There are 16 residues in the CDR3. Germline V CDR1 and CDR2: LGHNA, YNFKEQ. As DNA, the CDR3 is TGTGCCAGCAGCCAATCGGGAGGGGAGGGCACAGATACGCAGTATTTT. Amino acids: CASSQSGGEGTDTQYF.

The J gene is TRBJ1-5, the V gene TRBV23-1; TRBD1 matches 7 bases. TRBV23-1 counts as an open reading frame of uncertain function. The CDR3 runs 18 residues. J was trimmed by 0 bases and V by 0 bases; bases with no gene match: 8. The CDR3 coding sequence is TGCGCCAGCAGTCAATCGGGACAGTTGATTCATAGCAATCAGCCCCAGCATTTT. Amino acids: CASSQSGQLIHSNQPQHF.

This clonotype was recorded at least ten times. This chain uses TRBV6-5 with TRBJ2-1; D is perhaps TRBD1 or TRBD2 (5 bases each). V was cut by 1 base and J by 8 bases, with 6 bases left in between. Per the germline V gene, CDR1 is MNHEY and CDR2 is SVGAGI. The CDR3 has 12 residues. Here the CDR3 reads CASSYLGDEQFF. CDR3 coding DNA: TGTGCCAGCAGTTACTTGGGGGATGAGCAGTTCTTC.

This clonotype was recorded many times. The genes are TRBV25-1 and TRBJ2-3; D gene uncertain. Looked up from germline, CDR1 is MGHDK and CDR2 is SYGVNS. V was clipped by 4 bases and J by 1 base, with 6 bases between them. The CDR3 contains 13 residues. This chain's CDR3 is CASSARGTDTQYF. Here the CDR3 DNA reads TGTGCCAGCAGTGCGCGAGGCACAGATACGCAGTATTTT.

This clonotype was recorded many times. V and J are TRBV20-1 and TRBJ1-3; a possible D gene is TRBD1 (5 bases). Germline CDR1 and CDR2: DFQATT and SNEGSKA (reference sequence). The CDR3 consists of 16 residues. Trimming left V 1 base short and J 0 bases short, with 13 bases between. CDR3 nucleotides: TGCAGTGCTAGAGTCCCGAACAGGTCCTCTGGAAACACCATATATTTT. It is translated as CSARVPNRSSGNTIYF.

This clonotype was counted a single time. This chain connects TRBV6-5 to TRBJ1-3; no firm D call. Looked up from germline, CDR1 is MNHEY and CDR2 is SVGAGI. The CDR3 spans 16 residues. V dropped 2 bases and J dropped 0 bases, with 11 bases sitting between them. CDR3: CASSYEARPSGNTIYF. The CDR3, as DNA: TGTGCCAGCAGTTACGAGGCAAGGCCCTCTGGAAACACCATATATTTT.

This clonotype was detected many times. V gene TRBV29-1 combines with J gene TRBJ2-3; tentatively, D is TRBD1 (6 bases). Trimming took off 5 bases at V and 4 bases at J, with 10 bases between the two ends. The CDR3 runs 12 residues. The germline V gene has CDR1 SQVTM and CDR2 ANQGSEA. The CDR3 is CSVNKGADTQYF. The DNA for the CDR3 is TGCAGCGTTAATAAGGGGGCAGATACGCAGTATTTT.

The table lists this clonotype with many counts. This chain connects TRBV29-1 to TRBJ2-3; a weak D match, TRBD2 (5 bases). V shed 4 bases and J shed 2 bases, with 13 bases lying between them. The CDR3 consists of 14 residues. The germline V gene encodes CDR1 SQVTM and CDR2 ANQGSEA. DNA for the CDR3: TGCAGCGTTGCAAGCGCCGGGAACACAGATACGCAGTATTTT. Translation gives CSVASAGNTDTQYF.

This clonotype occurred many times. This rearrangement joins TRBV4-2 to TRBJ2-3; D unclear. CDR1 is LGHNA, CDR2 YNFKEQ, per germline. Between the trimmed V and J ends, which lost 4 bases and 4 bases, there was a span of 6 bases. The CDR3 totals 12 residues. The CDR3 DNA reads TGTGCCAGCAGCCTTCACTCAGATACGCAGTATTTT. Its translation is CASSLHSDTQYF.

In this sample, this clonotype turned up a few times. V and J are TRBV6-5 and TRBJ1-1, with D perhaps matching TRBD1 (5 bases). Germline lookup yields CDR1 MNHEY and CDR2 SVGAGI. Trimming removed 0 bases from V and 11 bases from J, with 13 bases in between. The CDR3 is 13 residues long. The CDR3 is CASSYSLGDAAFF. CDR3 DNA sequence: TGTGCCAGCAGTTACTCGTTAGGGGATGCGGCTTTCTTT.

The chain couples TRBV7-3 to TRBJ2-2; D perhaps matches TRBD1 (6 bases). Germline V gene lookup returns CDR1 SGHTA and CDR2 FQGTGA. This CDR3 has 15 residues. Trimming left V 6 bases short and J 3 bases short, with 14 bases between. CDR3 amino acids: CASSPQGRDTGELFF. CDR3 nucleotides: TGTGCCAGCAGTCCACAGGGAAGAGACACCGGGGAGCTGTTTTTT.

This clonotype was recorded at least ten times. The CDR3 region has the DNA TGTGCCACCAGTGATTCCTATATCACCGGGGAGCTGTTTTTT. Amino acids: CATSDSYITGELFF. The chain links TRBV24-1 to TRBJ2-2; D is uncertain. Trimming removed 2 bases from V and 4 bases from J, with 7 bases in between. Germline values: CDR1 KGHDR, CDR2 SFDVKD. This CDR3 is 14 amino acids long.

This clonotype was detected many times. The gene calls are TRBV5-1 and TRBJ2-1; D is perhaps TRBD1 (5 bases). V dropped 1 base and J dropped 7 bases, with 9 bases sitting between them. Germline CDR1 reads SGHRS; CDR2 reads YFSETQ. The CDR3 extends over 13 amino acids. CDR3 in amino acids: CASSLSRGNEQFF. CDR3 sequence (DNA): TGCGCCAGCAGCTTGTCAAGGGGTAATGAGCAGTTCTTC.

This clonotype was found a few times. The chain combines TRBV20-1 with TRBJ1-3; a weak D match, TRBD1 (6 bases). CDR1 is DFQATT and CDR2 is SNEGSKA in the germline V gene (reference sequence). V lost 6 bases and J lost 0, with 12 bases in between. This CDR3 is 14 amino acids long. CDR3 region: CSAEKDSSGNTIYF. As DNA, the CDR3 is TGCAGTGCGGAAAAGGACAGCTCTGGAAACACCATATATTTT.

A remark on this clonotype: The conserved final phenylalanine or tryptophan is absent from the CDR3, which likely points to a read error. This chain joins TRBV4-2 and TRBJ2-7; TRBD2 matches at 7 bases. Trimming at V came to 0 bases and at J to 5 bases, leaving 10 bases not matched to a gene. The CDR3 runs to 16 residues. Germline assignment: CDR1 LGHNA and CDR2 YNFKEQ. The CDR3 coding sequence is TGTGCCAGCAGCCAAGATCCCCGGACTAGATTCGACGAGCAGTACTCC. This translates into CASSQDPRTRFDEQYS.

CDR3 loop: CASSFSISSYEQYF. DNA for the CDR3: TGTGCCAGCAGTTTCTCGATCAGCTCCTACGAGCAGTACTTC. The J gene is TRBJ2-7, the V gene TRBV27; the D is unclear. Germline assignment: CDR1 MNHEY and CDR2 SMNVEV (reference sequence). The CDR3 has 14 amino acids. Trimming took 3 bases from V and 0 from J, leaving 9 bases between them.

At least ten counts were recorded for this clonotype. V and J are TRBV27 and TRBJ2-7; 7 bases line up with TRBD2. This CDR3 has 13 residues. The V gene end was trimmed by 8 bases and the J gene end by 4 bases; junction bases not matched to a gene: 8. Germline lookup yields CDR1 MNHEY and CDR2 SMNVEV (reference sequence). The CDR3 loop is CASSPREPYEQYF. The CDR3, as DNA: TGTGCCAGCTCCCCGCGGGAGCCATACGAGCAGTACTTC.

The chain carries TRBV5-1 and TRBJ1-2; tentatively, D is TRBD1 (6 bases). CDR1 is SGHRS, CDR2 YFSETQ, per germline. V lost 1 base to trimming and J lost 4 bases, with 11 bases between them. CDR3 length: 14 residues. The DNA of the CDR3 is TGCGCCAGCAGCTTGCGTACAGGGCTCTATGGCTACACCTTC. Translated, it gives CASSLRTGLYGYTF.